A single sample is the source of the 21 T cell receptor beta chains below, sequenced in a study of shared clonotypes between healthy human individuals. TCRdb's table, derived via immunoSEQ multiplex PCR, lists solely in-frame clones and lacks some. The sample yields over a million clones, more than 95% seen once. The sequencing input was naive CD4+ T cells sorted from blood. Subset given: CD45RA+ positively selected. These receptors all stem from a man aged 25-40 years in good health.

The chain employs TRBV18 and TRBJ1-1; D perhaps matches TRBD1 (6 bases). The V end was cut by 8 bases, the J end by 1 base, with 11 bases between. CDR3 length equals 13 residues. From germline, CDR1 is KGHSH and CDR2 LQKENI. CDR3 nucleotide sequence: TGTGCCAGCGTTCCGGGACAGAACACTGAAGCTTTCTTT. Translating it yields CASVPGQNTEAFF.

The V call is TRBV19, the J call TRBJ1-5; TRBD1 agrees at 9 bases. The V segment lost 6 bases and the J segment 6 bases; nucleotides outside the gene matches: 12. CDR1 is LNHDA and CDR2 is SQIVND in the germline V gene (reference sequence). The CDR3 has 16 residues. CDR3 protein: CASSLLGQGLGQPQHF. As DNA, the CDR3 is TGTGCCAGTAGCCTTTTGGGACAGGGCTTGGGTCAGCCCCAGCATTTT.

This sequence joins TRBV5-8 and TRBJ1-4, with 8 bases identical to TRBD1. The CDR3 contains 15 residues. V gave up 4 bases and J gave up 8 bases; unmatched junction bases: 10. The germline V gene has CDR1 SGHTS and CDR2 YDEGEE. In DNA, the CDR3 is TGTGCCAGCAGCGGAAAGACAGGGGCTGGCGAAAAACTGTTTTTT. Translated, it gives CASSGKTGAGEKLFF. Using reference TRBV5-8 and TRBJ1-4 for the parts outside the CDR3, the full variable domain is EAGVTQSPTHLIKTRGQQATLRCSPISGHTSVYWYQQALGLGLQFLLWYDEGEERNRGNFPPRFSGRQFPNYSSELNVNALELEDSALYLCASSGKTGAGEKLFFGSGTQLSVL.

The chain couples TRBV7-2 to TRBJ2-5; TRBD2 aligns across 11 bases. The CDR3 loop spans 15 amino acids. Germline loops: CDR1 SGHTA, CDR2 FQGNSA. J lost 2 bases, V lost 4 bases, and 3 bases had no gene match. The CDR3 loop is CASSSGTSGQETQYF. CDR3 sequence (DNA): TGTGCCAGCAGCTCCGGGACTAGCGGTCAAGAGACCCAGTACTTC.

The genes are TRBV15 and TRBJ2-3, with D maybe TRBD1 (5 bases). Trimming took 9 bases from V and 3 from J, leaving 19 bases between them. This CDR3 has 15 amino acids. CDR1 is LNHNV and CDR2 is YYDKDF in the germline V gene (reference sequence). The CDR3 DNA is TGTGCCACGTCACCCCGAAGGGGTGAGACAGATACGCAGTATTTT. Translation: CATSPRRGETDTQYF.

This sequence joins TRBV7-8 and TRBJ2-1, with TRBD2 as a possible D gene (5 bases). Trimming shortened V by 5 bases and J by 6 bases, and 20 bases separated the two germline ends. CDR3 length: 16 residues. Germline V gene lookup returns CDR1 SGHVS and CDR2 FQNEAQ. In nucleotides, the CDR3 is TGTGCCAGCAGCCCGCTTGGACTCCTGCCAGGCAATGAGCAGTTCTTC. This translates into CASSPLGLLPGNEQFF.

The CDR3 region has the DNA TGTGCCAGCAGTCCCGACGGACCCTACGAGCAGTACTTC. Its translation is CASSPDGPYEQYF. This chain connects TRBV27 to TRBJ2-7; D remains unclear. This CDR3 has 13 amino acids. Germline lookup yields CDR1 MNHEY and CDR2 SMNVEV (reference sequence). V lost 5 bases and J lost 2, with 10 bases in between.

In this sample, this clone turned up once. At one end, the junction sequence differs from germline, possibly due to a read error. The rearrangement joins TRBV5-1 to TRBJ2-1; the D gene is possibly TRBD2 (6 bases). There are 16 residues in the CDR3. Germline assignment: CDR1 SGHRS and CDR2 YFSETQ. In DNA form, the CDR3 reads TGCGCCAGCAGCTTGTTCGAGACTAGGTCCTCCAATGAGCAGTTCTTC. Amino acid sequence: CASSLFETRSSNEQFF.

Here the CDR3 reads CASSITGGDYNEQFF. CDR3 bases: TGCGCCAGCAGCATCACAGGGGGCGACTACAATGAGCAGTTCTTC. This chain connects TRBV5-1 to TRBJ2-1; 9 positions match TRBD1. This CDR3 spans 15 amino acids. CDR1 and CDR2 from the germline V gene are SGHRS and YFSETQ. V shed 4 bases, J shed 3 bases, and the junction held 5 bases outside the gene matches.

The CDR3 spells CASTKLTTIPGELFF. CDR3 nucleotide sequence: TGTGCCAGCACCAAGCTCACCACCATCCCGGGGGAGCTGTTTTTT. The chain is built from TRBV2 and TRBJ2-2; D not resolved. The length of the CDR3 is 15 residues. Germline lookup yields CDR1 SNHLY and CDR2 FYNNEI. V was trimmed by 7 bases and J by 8 bases, leaving 20 bases between them.

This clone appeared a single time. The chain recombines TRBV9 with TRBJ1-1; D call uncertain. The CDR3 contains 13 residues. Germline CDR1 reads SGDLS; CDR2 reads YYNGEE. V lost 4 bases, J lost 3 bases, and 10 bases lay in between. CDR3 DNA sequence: TGTGCCAGCAGCCCTAGATTGGACACTGAAGCTTTCTTT. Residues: CASSPRLDTEAFF. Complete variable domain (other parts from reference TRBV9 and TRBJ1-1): DSGVTQTPKHLITATGQRVTLRCSPRSGDLSVYWYQQSLDQGLQFLIQYYNGEERAKGNILERFSAQQFPDLHSELNLSSLELGDSALYFCASSPRLDTEAFFGQGTRLTVV.

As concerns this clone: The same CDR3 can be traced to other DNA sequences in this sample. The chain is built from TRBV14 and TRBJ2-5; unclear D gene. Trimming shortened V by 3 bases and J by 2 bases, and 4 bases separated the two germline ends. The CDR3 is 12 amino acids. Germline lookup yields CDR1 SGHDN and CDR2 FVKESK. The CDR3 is CASSQVQETQYF. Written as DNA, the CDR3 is TGTGCCAGCAGCCAGGTTCAAGAGACCCAGTACTTC. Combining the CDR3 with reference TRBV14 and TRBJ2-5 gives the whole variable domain EAGVTQFPSHSVIEKGQTVTLRCDPISGHDNLYWYRRVMGKEIKFLLHFVKESKQDESGMPNNRFLAERTGGTYSTLKVQPAELEDSGVYFCASSQVQETQYFGPGTRLLVL.

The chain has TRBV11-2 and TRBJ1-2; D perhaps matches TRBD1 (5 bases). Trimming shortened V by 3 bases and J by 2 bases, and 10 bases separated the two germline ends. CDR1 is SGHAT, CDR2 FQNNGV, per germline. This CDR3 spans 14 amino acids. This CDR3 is CASSFLRQNYGYTF. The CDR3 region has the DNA TGTGCCAGCAGCTTCCTCCGACAGAACTATGGCTACACCTTC.

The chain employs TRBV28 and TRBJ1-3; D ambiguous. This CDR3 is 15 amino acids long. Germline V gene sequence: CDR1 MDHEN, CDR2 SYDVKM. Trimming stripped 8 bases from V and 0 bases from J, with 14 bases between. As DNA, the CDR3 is TGTGCCAGCCTTCCGGGCACCCTCTCTGGAAACACCATATATTTT. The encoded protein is CASLPGTLSGNTIYF.

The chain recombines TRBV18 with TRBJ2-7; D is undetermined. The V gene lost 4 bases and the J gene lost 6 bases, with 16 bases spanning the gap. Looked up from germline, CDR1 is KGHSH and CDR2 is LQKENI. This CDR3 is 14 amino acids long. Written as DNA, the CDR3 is TGTGCCAGCTCACAGGGTACTACCTACGCCGAGCAGTACTTC. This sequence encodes CASSQGTTYAEQYF. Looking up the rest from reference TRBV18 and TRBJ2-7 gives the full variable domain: NAGVMQNPRHLVRRRGQEARLRCSPMKGHSHVYWYRQLPEEGLKFMVYLQKENIIDESGMPKERFSAEFPKEGPSILRIQQVVRGDSAAYFCASSQGTTYAEQYFGPGTRLTVT.

The CDR3 loop is CATRRGTSIWSTDTQYF. The CDR3 DNA is TGTGCCACAAGAAGAGGGACTAGCATTTGGAGCACAGATACGCAGTATTTT. The chain uses TRBV11-3 and TRBJ2-3; 9 bases are a match to TRBD2. The CDR3 loop spans 17 amino acids. The germline CDR1 and CDR2 sequences are SGHNT and YENEEA. The trim removed 10 bases at V and 0 bases at J, leaving 14 bases unmatched.

The CDR3 is CASSVGLAAAQHF. CDR3 nucleotides: TGTGCCAGCAGCGTAGGTCTCGCGGCGGCCCAGCATTTT. The gene calls are TRBV9 and TRBJ1-5; no clear D gene. Germline-derived CDR1 and CDR2 are SGDLS and YYNGEE. Trimming stripped 0 bases from V and 11 bases from J, with 12 bases between. This CDR3 region has 13 residues.

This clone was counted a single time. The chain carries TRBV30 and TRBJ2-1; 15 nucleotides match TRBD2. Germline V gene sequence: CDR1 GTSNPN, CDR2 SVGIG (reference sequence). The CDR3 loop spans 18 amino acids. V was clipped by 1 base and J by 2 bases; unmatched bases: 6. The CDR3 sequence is CAWSAGLAGGLTYNEQFF. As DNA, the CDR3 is TGTGCCTGGAGTGCCGGACTAGCGGGAGGGCTGACCTACAATGAGCAGTTCTTC.

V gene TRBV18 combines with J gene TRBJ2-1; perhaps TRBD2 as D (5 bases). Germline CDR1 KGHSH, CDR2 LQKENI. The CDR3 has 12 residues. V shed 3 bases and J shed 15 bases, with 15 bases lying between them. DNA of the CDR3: TGTGCCAGCTCACCCGAGGGTCAGATGGGGTTCTTC. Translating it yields CASSPEGQMGFF. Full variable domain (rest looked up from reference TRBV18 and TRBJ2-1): NAGVMQNPRHLVRRRGQEARLRCSPMKGHSHVYWYRQLPEEGLKFMVYLQKENIIDESGMPKERFSAEFPKEGPSILRIQQVVRGDSAAYFCASSPEGQMGFFGPGTRLTVL.

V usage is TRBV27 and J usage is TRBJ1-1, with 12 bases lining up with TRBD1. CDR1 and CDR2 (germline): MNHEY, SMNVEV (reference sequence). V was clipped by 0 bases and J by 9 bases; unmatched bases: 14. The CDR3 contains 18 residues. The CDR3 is CASSLSYSGTGGPPQAFF. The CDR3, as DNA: TGTGCCAGCAGTTTATCATATTCCGGGACAGGGGGCCCTCCCCAAGCTTTCTTT.

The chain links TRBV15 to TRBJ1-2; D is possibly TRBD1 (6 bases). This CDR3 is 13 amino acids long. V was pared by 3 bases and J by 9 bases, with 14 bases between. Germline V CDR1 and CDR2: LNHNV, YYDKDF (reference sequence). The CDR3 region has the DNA TGTGCCACCAGCAGCGAACTCGGGGGGCGCTACACCTTC. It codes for CATSSELGGRYTF.